This is a list of T cell receptor beta chains from one sample in a study of shared clonotypes between healthy human individuals. Produced via immunoSEQ multiplex PCR; TCRdb's table is partial and in-frame only. This table holds around 700,000 clones, around 72% found once. Sequencing used memory CD4+ T cells sorted from blood. These receptors originate from a woman in her twenties or thirties in good health. CDR3s include the opening cysteine and the closing phenylalanine or tryptophan. The D gene is left open where the match is weak. The listing skips clone size in some rows; elsewhere it reads once, few, many or a size class.

v_call: TRBV6-5
clone_size: -
j_call: TRBJ1-4
d_call: TRBD1
cdr3_aa: CASSEGQGRGKLFF
cdr3_nt: TGTGCCAGCAGTGAGGGACAGGGTCGGGGAAAACTGTTTTTT

v_call: TRBV7-9
clone_size: few
j_call: TRBJ2-1
d_call: TRBD1
cdr3_aa: CASSSRDRPYNEQFF
cdr3_nt: TGTGCCAGCAGCTCGAGGGACAGACCATACAATGAGCAGTTCTTC

v_call: TRBV7-8
clone_size: once
j_call: TRBJ2-7
d_call: TRBD2
cdr3_aa: CASSPLAGGPYEQYF
cdr3_nt: TGTGCCAGCAGCCCGCTAGCGGGAGGACCCTACGAGCAGTACTTC

v_call: TRBV25-1
clone_size: -
j_call: TRBJ2-7
d_call: TRBD2
cdr3_aa: CASSETSGRRNEQYF
cdr3_nt: TGTGCCAGCAGTGAGACTAGCGGGAGGAGGAACGAGCAGTACTTC

v_call: TRBV2
clone_size: -
j_call: TRBJ1-5
d_call: TRBD1
cdr3_aa: CASRQGRMVNQPQHF
cdr3_nt: TGTGCCAGTCGACAGGGACGGATGGTCAATCAGCCCCAGCATTTT

v_call: TRBV19
clone_size: few
j_call: TRBJ1-2
d_call: -
cdr3_aa: CASSTQVSNYGYTF
cdr3_nt: TGTGCCAGTAGTACGCAGGTCTCTAACTATGGCTACACCTTC

v_call: TRBV11-1
clone_size: -
j_call: TRBJ2-7
d_call: -
cdr3_aa: CASSFGRTQYF
cdr3_nt: TGTGCCAGCAGCTTCGGACGGACGCAGTACTTC

v_call: TRBV28
clone_size: -
j_call: TRBJ2-3
d_call: -
cdr3_aa: CASSVEQVPTQYF
cdr3_nt: TGTGCCAGCAGTGTGGAACAGGTTCCAACGCAGTATTTT

v_call: TRBV28
clone_size: -
j_call: TRBJ1-3
d_call: -
cdr3_aa: CASSLWSDPSGNTIYF
cdr3_nt: TGTGCCAGCAGTTTATGGTCGGATCCCTCTGGAAACACCATATATTTT

v_call: TRBV7-9
clone_size: -
j_call: TRBJ1-5
d_call: -
cdr3_aa: CASSLEGDQPQHF
cdr3_nt: TGTGCCAGCAGCTTAGAGGGTGACCAGCCCCAGCATTTT

v_call: TRBV18
clone_size: once
j_call: TRBJ1-1
d_call: -
cdr3_aa: CASSQRPIEGNTEAFF
cdr3_nt: TGTGCCAGCTCACAACGGCCTATCGAGGGGAACACTGAAGCTTTCTTT

v_call: TRBV5-6
clone_size: -
j_call: TRBJ2-4
d_call: -
cdr3_aa: CASSFPGGAGNIQYF
cdr3_nt: TGTGCCAGCAGCTTCCCAGGGGGGGCTGGTAACATTCAGTACTTC

v_call: TRBV29-1
clone_size: few
j_call: TRBJ2-2
d_call: TRBD2
cdr3_aa: CSVEAGGPNTGELFF
cdr3_nt: TGCAGCGTTGAGGCGGGAGGGCCGAACACCGGGGAGCTGTTTTTT

v_call: TRBV14
clone_size: -
j_call: TRBJ2-2
d_call: -
cdr3_aa: CASSQDTPGYGGELFF
cdr3_nt: TGTGCCAGCAGCCAAGATACCCCGGGTTATGGCGGGGAGCTGTTTTTT

v_call: TRBV18
clone_size: few
j_call: TRBJ2-7
d_call: TRBD1
cdr3_aa: CASSPADRESEQYF
cdr3_nt: TGTGCCAGCTCACCAGCGGACAGGGAGTCCGAGCAGTACTTC

v_call: TRBV6-1
clone_size: -
j_call: TRBJ1-5
d_call: -
cdr3_aa: CASTLTGGQPQHF
cdr3_nt: TGTGCCAGCACCCTAACTGGTGGTCAGCCCCAGCATTTT

v_call: TRBV5-1
clone_size: -
j_call: TRBJ2-6
d_call: -
cdr3_aa: CASRRSLWLSGANVLTF
cdr3_nt: TGCGCCAGCAGGCGGTCCCTTTGGCTCTCTGGGGCCAACGTCCTGACTTTC

v_call: TRBV11-2
clone_size: -
j_call: TRBJ2-2
d_call: -
cdr3_aa: CATPGHPNTGELFF
cdr3_nt: TGTGCCACCCCCGGTCACCCTAACACCGGGGAGCTGTTTTTT

v_call: TRBV9
clone_size: few
j_call: TRBJ2-5
d_call: -
cdr3_aa: CASSQYTQETQYF
cdr3_nt: TGTGCCAGCAGCCAATATACCCAAGAGACCCAGTACTTC

v_call: TRBV28
clone_size: -
j_call: TRBJ1-5
d_call: TRBD1
cdr3_aa: CASSSSLPYRGGQPQHF
cdr3_nt: TGTGCCAGCAGCTCAAGTTTACCGTACAGGGGTGGCCAGCCCCAGCATTTT

v_call: TRBV18
clone_size: -
j_call: TRBJ1-1
d_call: -
cdr3_aa: CASSGRNTEAFF
cdr3_nt: TGTGCCAGCTCAGGCAGAAACACTGAAGCTTTCTTT

v_call: TRBV5-4
clone_size: many
j_call: TRBJ2-1
d_call: TRBD1
cdr3_aa: CASSFQGAREQFF
cdr3_nt: TGTGCCAGCAGCTTTCAGGGGGCGCGGGAGCAGTTCTTC

v_call: TRBV25-1
clone_size: -
j_call: TRBJ2-7
d_call: TRBD2
cdr3_aa: CASSVVEGTSGNSYEQYF
cdr3_nt: TGTGCCAGCAGTGTTGTTGAGGGGACTAGCGGGAACTCCTACGAGCAGTACTTC

v_call: TRBV20-1
clone_size: -
j_call: TRBJ1-2
d_call: -
cdr3_aa: CSASRQVGYTF
cdr3_nt: TGCAGTGCTAGTAGGCAGGTCGGCTACACCTTC

v_call: TRBV21-1
clone_size: once
j_call: TRBJ2-5
d_call: -
cdr3_aa: CASSKLPAWTAQETQYF
cdr3_nt: TGTGCCAGCAGCAAGCTCCCTGCATGGACAGCACAAGAGACCCAGTACTTC

v_call: TRBV10-3
clone_size: once
j_call: TRBJ2-3
d_call: -
cdr3_aa: CAISESTGTDTQYF
cdr3_nt: TGTGCCATCAGTGAGTCGACAGGCACAGATACGCAGTATTTT

v_call: TRBV7-9
clone_size: -
j_call: TRBJ1-5
d_call: -
cdr3_aa: CASSLVDQPQHF
cdr3_nt: TGTGCCAGCAGCTTAGTAGATCAGCCCCAGCATTTT

v_call: TRBV2
clone_size: few
j_call: TRBJ2-3
d_call: -
cdr3_aa: CASSEEGQGGTDTQYF
cdr3_nt: TGTGCCAGCAGTGAAGAGGGGCAGGGAGGAACAGATACGCAGTATTTT

v_call: TRBV5-8
clone_size: once
j_call: TRBJ2-3
d_call: -
cdr3_aa: CASSSRRGTSRTDTQYF
cdr3_nt: TGTGCCAGCAGCTCCAGACGCGGGACTTCGCGCACAGATACGCAGTATTTT

v_call: TRBV10-1
clone_size: -
j_call: TRBJ2-1
d_call: TRBD1
cdr3_aa: CASSERGQGLHEQFF
cdr3_nt: TGCGCCAGCAGTGAGAGAGGACAGGGGTTGCATGAGCAGTTCTTC

v_call: TRBV28
clone_size: -
j_call: TRBJ1-4
d_call: -
cdr3_aa: CASSHHTAAPNEKLFF
cdr3_nt: TGTGCCAGCAGCCATCATACAGCGGCACCGAATGAAAAACTGTTTTTT

v_call: TRBV18
clone_size: -
j_call: TRBJ2-2
d_call: TRBD2
cdr3_aa: CASSLAGGPNTGELFF
cdr3_nt: TGTGCCAGCTCACTAGCGGGAGGGCCGAACACCGGGGAGCTGTTTTTT

v_call: TRBV18
clone_size: -
j_call: TRBJ1-2
d_call: -
cdr3_aa: CASSGGRGYTF
cdr3_nt: TGTGCCAGCTCAGGAGGAAGAGGCTACACCTTC

v_call: TRBV7-9
clone_size: -
j_call: TRBJ2-1
d_call: TRBD2
cdr3_aa: CASSLGLVFNEQFF
cdr3_nt: TGTGCCAGCAGCTTGGGACTAGTGTTCAATGAGCAGTTCTTC

v_call: TRBV7-6
clone_size: few
j_call: TRBJ2-1
d_call: TRBD2
cdr3_aa: CASSLRPSGLDNEQFF
cdr3_nt: TGTGCCAGCAGCTTACGTCCTAGCGGGTTAGACAATGAGCAGTTCTTC

v_call: TRBV19
clone_size: -
j_call: TRBJ2-7
d_call: TRBD2
cdr3_aa: CASSLIAGASYEQYF
cdr3_nt: TGTGCCAGTAGTCTTATAGCGGGTGCCTCCTACGAGCAGTACTTC

v_call: TRBV18
clone_size: -
j_call: TRBJ2-7
d_call: TRBD1
cdr3_aa: CASSPKTGGDYEQYF
cdr3_nt: TGTGCCAGCTCACCTAAGACAGGGGGCGACTACGAGCAGTACTTC

v_call: TRBV2
clone_size: -
j_call: TRBJ1-1
d_call: -
cdr3_aa: CASSDRAGSNTEAFF
cdr3_nt: TGTGCCAGCAGTGACAGGGCCGGGTCGAACACTGAAGCTTTCTTT

v_call: TRBV14
clone_size: -
j_call: TRBJ2-1
d_call: -
cdr3_aa: CASSQAQPTTARRQFF
cdr3_nt: TGTGCCAGCAGCCAAGCCCAGCCTACTACCGCCAGACGGCAGTTCTTC

v_call: TRBV14
clone_size: -
j_call: TRBJ2-2
d_call: TRBD2
cdr3_aa: CASRPTRTSGTGELFF
cdr3_nt: TGTGCCAGCAGACCCACCCGGACTAGCGGCACCGGGGAGCTGTTTTTT

v_call: TRBV2
clone_size: once
j_call: TRBJ2-6
d_call: -
cdr3_aa: CASTGSGANVLTF
cdr3_nt: TGTGCCAGCACGGGGTCGGGGGCCAACGTCCTGACTTTC

v_call: TRBV28
clone_size: -
j_call: TRBJ2-6
d_call: -
cdr3_aa: CASSRLPGANVLTF
cdr3_nt: TGTGCCAGCAGTCGACTCCCTGGGGCCAACGTCCTGACTTTC

v_call: TRBV5-1
clone_size: -
j_call: TRBJ1-4
d_call: TRBD1
cdr3_aa: CASSLVTGVEKLFF
cdr3_nt: TGCGCCAGCAGCTTGGTCACAGGGGTTGAAAAACTGTTTTTT

v_call: TRBV7-9
clone_size: -
j_call: TRBJ2-1
d_call: TRBD2
cdr3_aa: CASSLGYTSGRSNEQFF
cdr3_nt: TGTGCCAGCAGCTTAGGTTATACTAGCGGGAGGTCCAATGAGCAGTTCTTC

v_call: TRBV6-5
clone_size: once
j_call: TRBJ1-5
d_call: -
cdr3_aa: CASSSNLGGQPQHF
cdr3_nt: TGTGCCAGCAGTTCGAACTTGGGGGGTCAGCCCCAGCATTTT

v_call: TRBV5-1
clone_size: -
j_call: TRBJ2-5
d_call: -
cdr3_aa: CASSADETQYF
cdr3_nt: TGCGCCAGCAGCGCGGACGAGACCCAGTACTTC

v_call: TRBV2
clone_size: -
j_call: TRBJ2-7
d_call: -
cdr3_aa: CASSEGRDHEQYF
cdr3_nt: TGTGCCAGCAGTGAGGGCAGGGACCACGAGCAGTACTTC